This T cell receptor beta chain was sequenced in a study of blood T cell repertoires in COVID-19. Looking at the study overall: Both acute and convalescent COVID-19 samples were obtained from the United States, Italy and Spain. T cells, B-cell-depleted T cells, or PBMCs supplied cDNA or gDNA.

V shed 7 bases and J shed 0 bases, with 19 bases lying between them. Germline V gives CDR1 GTSNPN, CDR2 SVGIG (reference sequence). There are 15 residues in the CDR3. Original processing methods: Amplifying reference gene primers gave estimates of nucleated cell counts. TCRdb's table, derived via immunoSEQ multiplex PCR, lists solely in-frame clones and lacks some. For V, J and clone size, that table is used; D and trimming come from the DNA. The sample consists of around 170,000 clones, 88% of them appearing once. The chain joins TRBV30 to TRBJ2-7; possible D gene TRBD2, 6 bases. The source is a woman in her 30s with acute or convalescent COVID-19. The sequencing sample was made of peripheral blood. CDR3 bases: TGTGCCTTGTCGGGGGTCCCCGGAGCCTCCTACGAGCAGTACTTC. Translating it yields CALSGVPGASYEQYF.